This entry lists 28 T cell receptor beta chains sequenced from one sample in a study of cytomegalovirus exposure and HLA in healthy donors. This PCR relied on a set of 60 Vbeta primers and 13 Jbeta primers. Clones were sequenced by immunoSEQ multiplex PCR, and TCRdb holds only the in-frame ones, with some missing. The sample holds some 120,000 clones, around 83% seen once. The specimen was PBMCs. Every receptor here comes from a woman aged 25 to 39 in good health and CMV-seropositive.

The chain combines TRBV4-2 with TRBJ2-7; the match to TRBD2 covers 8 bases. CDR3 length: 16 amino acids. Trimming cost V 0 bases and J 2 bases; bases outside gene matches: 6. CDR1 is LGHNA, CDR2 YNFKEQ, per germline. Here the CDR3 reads CASSQDLLAETYEQYF. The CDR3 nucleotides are TGTGCCAGCAGCCAAGATTTACTAGCGGAAACCTACGAGCAGTACTTC.

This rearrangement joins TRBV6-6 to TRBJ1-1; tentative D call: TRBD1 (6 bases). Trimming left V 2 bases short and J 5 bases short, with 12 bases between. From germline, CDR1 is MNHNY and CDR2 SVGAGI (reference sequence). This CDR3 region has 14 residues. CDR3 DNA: TGTGCCAGCAGTTACATTGATCAGGGGACTGAAGCTTTCTTT. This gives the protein CASSYIDQGTEAFF.

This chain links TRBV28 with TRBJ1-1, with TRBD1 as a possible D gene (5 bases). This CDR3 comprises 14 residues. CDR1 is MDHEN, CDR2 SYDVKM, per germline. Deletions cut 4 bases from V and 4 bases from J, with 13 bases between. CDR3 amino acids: CASSYGREATEAFF. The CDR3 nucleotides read TGTGCCAGCAGTTACGGCAGGGAGGCCACTGAAGCTTTCTTT.

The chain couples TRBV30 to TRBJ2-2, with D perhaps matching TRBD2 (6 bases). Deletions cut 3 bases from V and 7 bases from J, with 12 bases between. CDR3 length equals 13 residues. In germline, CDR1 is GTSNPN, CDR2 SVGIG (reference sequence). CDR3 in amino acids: CAWRRRGIGELFF. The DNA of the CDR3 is TGTGCCTGGAGGAGGAGGGGTATCGGGGAGCTGTTTTTT. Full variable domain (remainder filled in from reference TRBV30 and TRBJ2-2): SQTIHQWPATLVQPVGSPLSLECTVEGTSNPNLYWYRQAAGRGLQLLFYSVGIGQISSEVPQNLSASRPQDRQFILSSKKLLLSDSGFYLCAWRRRGIGELFFGEGSRLTVL.

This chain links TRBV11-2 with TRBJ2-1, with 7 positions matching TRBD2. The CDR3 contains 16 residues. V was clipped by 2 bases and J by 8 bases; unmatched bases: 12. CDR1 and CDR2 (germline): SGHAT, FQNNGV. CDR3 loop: CASSLNSGGGLDEQFF. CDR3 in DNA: TGTGCCAGCAGCTTAAACTCCGGCGGGGGATTGGATGAGCAGTTCTTC.

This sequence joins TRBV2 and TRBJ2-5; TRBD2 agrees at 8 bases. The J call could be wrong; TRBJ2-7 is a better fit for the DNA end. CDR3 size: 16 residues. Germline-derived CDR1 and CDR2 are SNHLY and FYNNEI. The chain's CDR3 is CASSEARAGGTYEQYF. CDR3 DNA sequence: TGTGCCAGCAGTGAAGCGCGCGCGGGGGGAACCTACGAGCAGTACTTC.

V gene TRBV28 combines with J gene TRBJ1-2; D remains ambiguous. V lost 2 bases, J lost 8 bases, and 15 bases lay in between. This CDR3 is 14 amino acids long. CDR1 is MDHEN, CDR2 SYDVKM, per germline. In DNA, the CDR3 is TGTGCCAGCAGTTTAGTATTAGGGCAGCGGGGCTACACCTTC. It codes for CASSLVLGQRGYTF.

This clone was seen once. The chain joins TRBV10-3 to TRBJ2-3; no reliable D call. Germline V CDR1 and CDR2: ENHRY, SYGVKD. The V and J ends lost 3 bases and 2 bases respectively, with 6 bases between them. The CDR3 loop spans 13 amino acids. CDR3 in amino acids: CAISDGFTDTQYF. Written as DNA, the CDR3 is TGTGCCATCAGTGATGGCTTCACAGATACGCAGTATTTT.

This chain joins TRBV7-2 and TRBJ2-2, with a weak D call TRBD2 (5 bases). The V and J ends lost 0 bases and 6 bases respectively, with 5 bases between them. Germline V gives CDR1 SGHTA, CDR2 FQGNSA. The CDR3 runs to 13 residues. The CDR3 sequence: CASSLAEAGELFF. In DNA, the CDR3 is TGTGCCAGCAGCTTAGCGGAGGCCGGGGAGCTGTTTTTT.

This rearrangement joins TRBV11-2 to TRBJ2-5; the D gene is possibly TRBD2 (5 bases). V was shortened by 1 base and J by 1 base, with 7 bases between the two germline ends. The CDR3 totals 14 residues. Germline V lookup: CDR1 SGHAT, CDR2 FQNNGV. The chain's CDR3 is CASSLAGLQETQYF. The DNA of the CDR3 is TGTGCCAGCAGCTTAGCAGGACTCCAAGAGACCCAGTACTTC.

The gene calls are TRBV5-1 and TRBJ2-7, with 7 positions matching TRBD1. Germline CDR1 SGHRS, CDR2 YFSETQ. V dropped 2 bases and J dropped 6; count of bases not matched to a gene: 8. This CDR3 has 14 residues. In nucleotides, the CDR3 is TGCGCCAGCAGCTTAGCAACAGGGGCAGGCGAGCAGTACTTC. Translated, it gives CASSLATGAGEQYF.

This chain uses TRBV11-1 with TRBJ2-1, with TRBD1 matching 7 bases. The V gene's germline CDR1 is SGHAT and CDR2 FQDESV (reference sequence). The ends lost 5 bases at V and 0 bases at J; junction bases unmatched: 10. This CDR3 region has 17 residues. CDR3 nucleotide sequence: TGTGCCAGCAGCGGCTCGTTGACAGGGAGCTCCTACAATGAGCAGTTCTTC. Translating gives CASSGSLTGSSYNEQFF.

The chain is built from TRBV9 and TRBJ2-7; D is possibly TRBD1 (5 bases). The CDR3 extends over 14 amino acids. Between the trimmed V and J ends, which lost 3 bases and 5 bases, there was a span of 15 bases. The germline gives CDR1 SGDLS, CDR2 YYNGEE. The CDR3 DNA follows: TGTGCCAGCAGCGACGGAAGGGAACAGGACGAGCAGTACTTC. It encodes CASSDGREQDEQYF. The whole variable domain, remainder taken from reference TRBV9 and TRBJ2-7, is DSGVTQTPKHLITATGQRVTLRCSPRSGDLSVYWYQQSLDQGLQFLIQYYNGEERAKGNILERFSAQQFPDLHSELNLSSLELGDSALYFCASSDGREQDEQYFGPGTRLTVT.

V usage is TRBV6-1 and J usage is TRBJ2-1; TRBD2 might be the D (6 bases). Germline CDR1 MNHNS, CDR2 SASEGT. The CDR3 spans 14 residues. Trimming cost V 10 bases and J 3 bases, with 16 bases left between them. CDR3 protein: CATEPGDGYNEQFF. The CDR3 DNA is TGTGCCACCGAACCGGGAGATGGCTACAATGAGCAGTTCTTC.

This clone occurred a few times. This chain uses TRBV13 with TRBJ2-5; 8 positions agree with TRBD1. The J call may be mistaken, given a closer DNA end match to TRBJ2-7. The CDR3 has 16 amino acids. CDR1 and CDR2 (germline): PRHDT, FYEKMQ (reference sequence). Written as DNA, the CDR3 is TGTGCCAGCAGCATCCTTCGACAGGGGCTTGCCTACGAGCAGTACTTC. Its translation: CASSILRQGLAYEQYF.

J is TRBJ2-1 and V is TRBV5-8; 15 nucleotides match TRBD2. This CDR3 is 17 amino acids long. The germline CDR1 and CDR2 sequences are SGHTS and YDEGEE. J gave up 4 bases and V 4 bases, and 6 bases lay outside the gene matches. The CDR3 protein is CASSTGLAGGYYNEQFF. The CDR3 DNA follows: TGTGCCAGCAGCACTGGACTAGCGGGGGGGTATTACAATGAGCAGTTCTTC.

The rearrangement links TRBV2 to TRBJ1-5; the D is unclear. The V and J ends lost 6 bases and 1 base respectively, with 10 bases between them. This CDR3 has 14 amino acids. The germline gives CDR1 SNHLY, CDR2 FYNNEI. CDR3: CASSWEGSNQPQHF. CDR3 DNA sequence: TGTGCCAGCAGCTGGGAGGGCAGCAATCAGCCCCAGCATTTT.

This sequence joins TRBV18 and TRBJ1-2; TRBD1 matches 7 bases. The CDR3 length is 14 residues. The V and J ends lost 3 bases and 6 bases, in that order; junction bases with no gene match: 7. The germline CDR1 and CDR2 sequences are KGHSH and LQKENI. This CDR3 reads CASSPSVQGDGYTF. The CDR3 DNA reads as TGTGCCAGCTCACCCTCGGTCCAGGGGGATGGCTACACCTTC. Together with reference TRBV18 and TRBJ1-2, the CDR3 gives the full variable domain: NAGVMQNPRHLVRRRGQEARLRCSPMKGHSHVYWYRQLPEEGLKFMVYLQKENIIDESGMPKERFSAEFPKEGPSILRIQQVVRGDSAAYFCASSPSVQGDGYTFGSGTRLTVV.

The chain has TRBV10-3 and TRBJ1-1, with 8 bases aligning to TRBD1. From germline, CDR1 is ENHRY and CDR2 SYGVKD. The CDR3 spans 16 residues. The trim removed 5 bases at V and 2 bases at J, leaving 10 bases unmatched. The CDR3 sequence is CAISSRDRPTNTEAFF. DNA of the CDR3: TGTGCCATCAGTTCTAGGGACAGGCCAACCAACACTGAAGCTTTCTTT.

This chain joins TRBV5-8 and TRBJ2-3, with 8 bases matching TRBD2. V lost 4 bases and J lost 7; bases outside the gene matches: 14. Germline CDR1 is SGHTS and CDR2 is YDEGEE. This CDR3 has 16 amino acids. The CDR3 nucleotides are TGTGCCAGCAGCGTCCGAGGCAGCGGGAGATGGAATACGCAGTATTTT. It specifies CASSVRGSGRWNTQYF.

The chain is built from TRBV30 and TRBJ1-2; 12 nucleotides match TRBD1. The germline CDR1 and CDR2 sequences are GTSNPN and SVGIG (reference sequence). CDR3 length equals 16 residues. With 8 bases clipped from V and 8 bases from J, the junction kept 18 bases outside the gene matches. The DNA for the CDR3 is TGTGCCGGCTTCCTCCCTGGGGACAGGGGGCGCAGGGGCTACACCTTC. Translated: CAGFLPGDRGRRGYTF.

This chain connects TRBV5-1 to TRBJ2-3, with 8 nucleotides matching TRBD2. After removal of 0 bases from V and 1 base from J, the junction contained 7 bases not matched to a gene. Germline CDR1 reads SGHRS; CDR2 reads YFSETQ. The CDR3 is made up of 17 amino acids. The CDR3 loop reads CASSLVSGRGGTDTQYF. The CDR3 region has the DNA TGCGCCAGCAGCTTGGTGAGCGGGAGAGGGGGCACAGATACGCAGTATTTT.

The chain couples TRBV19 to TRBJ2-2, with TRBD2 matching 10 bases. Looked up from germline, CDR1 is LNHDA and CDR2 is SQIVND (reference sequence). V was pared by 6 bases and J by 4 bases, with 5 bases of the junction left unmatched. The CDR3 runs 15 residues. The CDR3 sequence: CASRRASGGTGELFF. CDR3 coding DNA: TGTGCCAGTAGGAGGGCTAGCGGGGGCACCGGGGAGCTGTTTTTT.

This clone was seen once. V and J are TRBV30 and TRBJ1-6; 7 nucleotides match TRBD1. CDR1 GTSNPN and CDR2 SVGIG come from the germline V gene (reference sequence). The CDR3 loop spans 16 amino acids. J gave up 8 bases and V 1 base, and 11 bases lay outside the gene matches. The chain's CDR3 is CAWSEEGARSYSPLHF. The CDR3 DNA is TGTGCCTGGAGTGAAGAGGGGGCGCGGTCTTATTCACCCCTCCACTTT.

The CDR3 loop reads CASSGGGQPQHF. Here the CDR3 DNA reads TGTGCCAGCAGTGGAGGTGGTCAGCCCCAGCATTTT. The chain recombines TRBV27 with TRBJ1-5; D not resolved. CDR1 and CDR2 (germline): MNHEY, SMNVEV (reference sequence). The CDR3 is 12 residues long. Trimming cost V 5 bases and J 6 bases, with 8 bases left between them.

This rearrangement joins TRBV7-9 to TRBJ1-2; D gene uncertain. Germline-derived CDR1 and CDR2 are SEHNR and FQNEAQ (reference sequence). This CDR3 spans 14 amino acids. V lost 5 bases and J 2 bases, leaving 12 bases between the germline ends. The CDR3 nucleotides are TGTGCCAGCAGCCGCGGTGACGGGAACTATGGCTACACCTTC. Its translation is CASSRGDGNYGYTF.

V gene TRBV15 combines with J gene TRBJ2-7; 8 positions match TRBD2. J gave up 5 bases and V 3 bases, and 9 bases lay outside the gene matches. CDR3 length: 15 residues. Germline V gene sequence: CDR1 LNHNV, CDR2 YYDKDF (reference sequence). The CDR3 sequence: CATSRGLTSGDEQYF. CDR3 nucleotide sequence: TGTGCCACCAGCAGGGGCCTAACTAGCGGCGACGAGCAGTACTTC.

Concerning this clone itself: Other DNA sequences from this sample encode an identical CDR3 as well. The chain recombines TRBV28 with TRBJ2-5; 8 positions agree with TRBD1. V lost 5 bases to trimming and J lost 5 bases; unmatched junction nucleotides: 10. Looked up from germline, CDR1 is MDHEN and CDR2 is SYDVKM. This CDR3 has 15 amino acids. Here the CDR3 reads CASSPRTGKEETQYF. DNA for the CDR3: TGTGCCAGCAGTCCTCGGACAGGGAAGGAGGAGACCCAGTACTTC.